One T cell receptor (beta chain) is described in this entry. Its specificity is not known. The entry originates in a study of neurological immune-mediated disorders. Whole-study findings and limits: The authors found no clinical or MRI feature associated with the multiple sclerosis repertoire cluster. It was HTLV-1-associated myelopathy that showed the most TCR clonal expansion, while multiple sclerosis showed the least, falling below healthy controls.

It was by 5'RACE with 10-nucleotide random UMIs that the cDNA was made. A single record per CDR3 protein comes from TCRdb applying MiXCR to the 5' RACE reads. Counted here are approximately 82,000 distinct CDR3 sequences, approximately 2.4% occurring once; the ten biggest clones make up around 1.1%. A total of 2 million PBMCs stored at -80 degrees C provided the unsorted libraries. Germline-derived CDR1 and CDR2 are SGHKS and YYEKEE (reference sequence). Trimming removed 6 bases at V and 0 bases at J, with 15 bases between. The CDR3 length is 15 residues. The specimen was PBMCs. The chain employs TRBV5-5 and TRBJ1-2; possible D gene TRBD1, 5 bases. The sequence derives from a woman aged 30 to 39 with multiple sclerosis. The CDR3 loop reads CASTTNGTANYGYTF. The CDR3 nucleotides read TGTGCCAGCACCACCAACGGGACGGCTAACTATGGCTACACCTTC. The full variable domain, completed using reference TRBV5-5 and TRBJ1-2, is DAGVTQSPTHLIKTRGQQVTLRCSPISGHKSVSWYQQVLGQGPQFIFQYYEKEERGRGNFPDRFSARQFPNYSSELNVNALLLGDSALYLCASTTNGTANYGYTFGSGTRLTVV.